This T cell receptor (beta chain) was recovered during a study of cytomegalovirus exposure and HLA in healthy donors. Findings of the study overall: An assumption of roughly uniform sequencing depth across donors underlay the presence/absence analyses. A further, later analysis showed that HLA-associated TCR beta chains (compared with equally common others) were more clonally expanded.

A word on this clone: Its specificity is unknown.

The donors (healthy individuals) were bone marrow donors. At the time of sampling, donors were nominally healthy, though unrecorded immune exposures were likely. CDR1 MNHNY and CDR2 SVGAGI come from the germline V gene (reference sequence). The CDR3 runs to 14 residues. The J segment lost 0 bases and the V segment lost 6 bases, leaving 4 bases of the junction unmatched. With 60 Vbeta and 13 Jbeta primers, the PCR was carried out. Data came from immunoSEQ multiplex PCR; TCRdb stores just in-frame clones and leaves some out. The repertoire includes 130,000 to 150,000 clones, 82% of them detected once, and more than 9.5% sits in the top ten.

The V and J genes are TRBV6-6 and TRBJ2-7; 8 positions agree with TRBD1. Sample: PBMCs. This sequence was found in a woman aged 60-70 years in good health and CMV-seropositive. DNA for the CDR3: TGTGCCAGCAGAGGACAGGGACTCTCCTACGAGCAGTACTTC. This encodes CASRGQGLSYEQYF.